The clone carrying this T cell receptor (beta chain) was seen a single time. Its antigen remains unknown. Sampled while nominally healthy, donors likely had unrecorded immune exposures. This CDR3 region has 11 residues. In germline, CDR1 is SNHLY, CDR2 FYNNEI. V was trimmed by 7 bases and J by 6 bases, leaving 9 bases between them. This record belongs to a study of cytomegalovirus exposure and HLA in healthy donors. Study details: From HLA-typed donors, an early data release held around 80 million unique TCRs. General study findings and limits: Follow-up analysis seemed to connect common viral pathogens with several of the most significant clusters identified.

13 Jbeta primers and 60 Vbeta primers were used for the PCR. TCRdb keeps only in-frame clones here, not all; method: immunoSEQ multiplex PCR. Here the sample spans about 180,000 clones, around 80% being singletons. The clonotype comes from a man in his forties or fifties in good health and CMV-seronegative. The chain combines TRBV2 with TRBJ1-2, with D tentatively TRBD1 (6 bases). The sequencing sample was made of PBMCs. CDR3 sequence reads: CASNNRDGYTF. CDR3 nucleotide sequence: TGTGCCAGCAACAACAGGGATGGCTACACCTTC.